The TCR beta chain described here comes from a study of blood T cell repertoires in COVID-19. Study details: Samples came from the United States, Italy and Spain, spanning acute and convalescent COVID-19. Sample material is recorded as cDNA or gDNA derived from T cells, B-cell-depleted T cells, or PBMCs.

How the authors handled the data: Counts of nucleated cells, estimated from reference gene primer amplification, were obtained. Assay: immunoSEQ multiplex PCR; the TCRdb copy retains only in-frame clones and omits some. V and J calls and clone size are those listed in that table; D and trimming were worked out from the DNA. This table holds roughly 15,000 clones, roughly 86% found once. CDR3 size: 15 residues. The V end was cut by 0 bases, the J end by 9 bases, with 18 bases between. Looked up from germline, CDR1 is MGHRA and CDR2 is YSYEKL. This chain joins TRBV4-1 and TRBJ2-7; a weak D match, TRBD1 (5 bases). Sequenced input: peripheral blood. This clonotype originated in a human donor in a cohort sampled during active COVID-19. Here the CDR3 reads CASSQDWAGHWRQYF. Written as DNA, the CDR3 is TGCGCCAGCAGCCAAGATTGGGCAGGGCACTGGAGGCAGTACTTC.